This T cell receptor (beta chain) was recorded in a study of CD8 T cells in ankylosing spondylitis. TCRdb re-derived calls from the 5' RACE reads in MiXCR, one entry per CDR3 protein. There are about 240,000 distinct CDR3 sequences in the sample; around 9.1% occur only once, and 6.8% lies in the top ten. This CDR3 region has 11 residues. Looked up from germline, CDR1 is LNHDA and CDR2 is SQIVND (reference sequence). This clonotype was seen more than once but under ten times. The junction departs from the called germline gene at one end, perhaps through a read error. Sequenced input: blood, either unsorted or a sorted T cell fraction (not recorded which). This TCR was sampled from a male donor with ankylosing spondylitis or in good health (not recorded which). V and J are TRBV19 and TRBJ2-1, with 7 bases identical to TRBD1. The chain's CDR3 is CASSIGTEQVF. CDR3 coding DNA: TGTGCCAGTAGTATCGGGACAGAGCAGGTCTTC.